A selection of T cell receptor beta chains follows, all from one sample in a study of shared clonotypes between healthy human individuals. Sequencing used immunoSEQ multiplex PCR; TCRdb keeps in-frame clones, though not all of them. The sample lists about 2.3 million clones, 80% to 95% occurring once. The specimen sequenced was naive CD4+ T cells from PBMCs. These receptors were taken from a young man in good health. Some clones in this sample may be carry-over from other donors' samples. CDR3s include the opening cysteine and the closing phenylalanine or tryptophan. The order of the fields is J gene, clone size, D gene, V gene, CDR3 DNA, CDR3 protein. D genes are given only for firm matches. Some rows mark clone size as missing; the rest say once, few, many or name a class of expanded clone.

j_gene: TRBJ2-2; abundance: .; d_gene: .; v_gene: TRBV28; CDR3nt: TGTGCCAGCAGTTCCCGGATCCTTAAAGTCGGGGAGCTGTTTTTT; CDR3aa: CASSSRILKVGELFF
j_gene: TRBJ1-4; abundance: .; d_gene: .; v_gene: TRBV5-8; CDR3nt: TGTGCCAGCAGCTTGGCCCTACTAGCCGAAAAACTGTTTTTT; CDR3aa: CASSLALLAEKLFF
j_gene: TRBJ2-1; abundance: once; d_gene: TRBD2; v_gene: TRBV19; CDR3nt: TGTGCCAGTAGTATCCCCCCGTTATCCAAGCGGGAGGGCCATGAGCAGTTCTTC; CDR3aa: CASSIPPLSKREGHEQFF
j_gene: TRBJ2-5; abundance: .; d_gene: .; v_gene: TRBV18; CDR3nt: TGTGCCAGCTCACCACCCCGGGGGACACCAGAGACCCAGTACTTC; CDR3aa: CASSPPRGTPETQYF
j_gene: TRBJ1-4; abundance: .; d_gene: TRBD1; v_gene: TRBV7-9; CDR3nt: TGTGCCAGCAGCACCTGGGACAGGGTTAATGAAAAACTGTTTTTT; CDR3aa: CASSTWDRVNEKLFF
j_gene: TRBJ2-3; abundance: .; d_gene: TRBD2; v_gene: TRBV11-3; CDR3nt: TGTGCCAGCAGCCCGGGGGGGAGGGGCAGCACAGATACGCAGTATTTT; CDR3aa: CASSPGGRGSTDTQYF
j_gene: TRBJ2-3; abundance: .; d_gene: TRBD2; v_gene: TRBV28; CDR3nt: TGTGCAGCGGGGCTAGCTAGCACAGATACGCAGTATTTT; CDR3aa: CAAGLASTDTQYF
j_gene: TRBJ1-2; abundance: .; d_gene: TRBD1; v_gene: TRBV28; CDR3nt: TGTGCCAGCAGTCTTCCGGGACAGGTACCTTATGGCTACACCTTC; CDR3aa: CASSLPGQVPYGYTF
j_gene: TRBJ2-7; abundance: .; d_gene: TRBD2; v_gene: TRBV28; CDR3nt: TGTGCCAGCGACGGGACTAGCGGATTATACGAGCAGTACTTC; CDR3aa: CASDGTSGLYEQYF
j_gene: TRBJ2-3; abundance: .; d_gene: .; v_gene: TRBV5-4; CDR3nt: TGTGCCAGCAGCCCCACCAGGGGGGACACAGATACGCAGTATTTT; CDR3aa: CASSPTRGDTDTQYF
j_gene: TRBJ1-1; abundance: .; d_gene: .; v_gene: TRBV27; CDR3nt: TGTGCCAGCAGTTTGAAGCGGGGGGGCAGCCTCGTCCGCACTGAAGCTTTCTTT; CDR3aa: CASSLKRGGSLVRTEAFF
j_gene: TRBJ2-7; abundance: .; d_gene: TRBD1; v_gene: TRBV2; CDR3nt: TGTGCCAGCAGTGAGGGACAGCCACTCATGCAGTACTTC; CDR3aa: CASSEGQPLMQYF
j_gene: TRBJ1-3; abundance: .; d_gene: .; v_gene: TRBV19; CDR3nt: TGTGCCAGTAGTACCTCGATGGGGCCTGGAAACACCATATATTTT; CDR3aa: CASSTSMGPGNTIYF
j_gene: TRBJ2-1; abundance: .; d_gene: .; v_gene: TRBV5-4; CDR3nt: TGTGCCAGCAGCTCCCTTTTGGGGGGAGAGGGTGTTGAGCAGTTCTTC; CDR3aa: CASSSLLGGEGVEQFF
j_gene: TRBJ1-2; abundance: .; d_gene: .; v_gene: TRBV21-1; CDR3nt: TGTGCCAGCAGCGACAGCGCTAACTATGGCTACACCTTC; CDR3aa: CASSDSANYGYTF
j_gene: TRBJ1-3; abundance: .; d_gene: TRBD1; v_gene: TRBV18; CDR3nt: TGTGCCAGCTCACCGGGACAGGTTGCGGGAAACACCATATATTTT; CDR3aa: CASSPGQVAGNTIYF
j_gene: TRBJ2-2; abundance: .; d_gene: .; v_gene: TRBV5-5; CDR3nt: TGTGCCAGCAGCCCTGGAACCCTCTGGTCCGGGGAGCTGTTTTTT; CDR3aa: CASSPGTLWSGELFF
j_gene: TRBJ1-2; abundance: .; d_gene: .; v_gene: TRBV5-6; CDR3nt: TGTGCCAGCAGCGGATTAGGGTCAGGGAGACGTGGCTACACCTTC; CDR3aa: CASSGLGSGRRGYTF
j_gene: TRBJ1-6; abundance: .; d_gene: TRBD1; v_gene: TRBV2; CDR3nt: TGTGCCAGCAGAAGGACAGGGACCAATTCACCCCTCCACTTT; CDR3aa: CASRRTGTNSPLHF
j_gene: TRBJ2-2; abundance: .; d_gene: .; v_gene: TRBV7-9; CDR3nt: TGTGCCAGCAGCCCCTTCGTCCACACCGGGGAGCTGTTTTTT; CDR3aa: CASSPFVHTGELFF